This record covers a single T cell receptor (beta chain). The antigen remains undetermined. This sample stems from a study of graft-versus-host responses after intestinal transplantation. At the level of the study: Each patient got anti-thymocyte globulin induction, then tacrolimus and steroids for around three years. Study outcomes and limitations: The study associated peak circulating GvH clone levels with early post-transplant HvG declines.

Generated by immunoSEQ multiplex PCR, the TCRdb table keeps only in-frame clones and is missing some. This table holds approximately 100,000 clones, 90% to 95% found once. The CDR3 has 13 residues. Germline CDR1 is SGHVS and CDR2 is FNYEAQ. V shed 2 bases and J shed 2 bases, with 1 base lying between them. The rearrangement uses TRBV7-6 and TRBJ1-6; D remains unclear. The origin of this receptor is a human donor who received an intestinal transplant. The sample was unstimulated CD8+ T cells sorted from spleen or lymph node cells, taken before intestinal transplant. The CDR3 nucleotides are TGTGCCAGCAGCTTAACCTATAATTCACCCCTCCACTTT. Residues: CASSLTYNSPLHF.